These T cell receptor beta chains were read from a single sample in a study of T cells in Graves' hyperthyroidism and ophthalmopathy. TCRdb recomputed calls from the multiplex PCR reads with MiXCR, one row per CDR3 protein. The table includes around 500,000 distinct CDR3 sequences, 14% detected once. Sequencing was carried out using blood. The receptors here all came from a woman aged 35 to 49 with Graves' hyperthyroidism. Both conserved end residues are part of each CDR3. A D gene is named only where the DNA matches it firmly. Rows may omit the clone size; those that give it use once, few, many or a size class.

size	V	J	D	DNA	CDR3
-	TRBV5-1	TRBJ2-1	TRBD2	TGCGCCAGCATGGGGGGGCTAGCGGGAACGTGGTTCTTC	CASMGGLAGTWFF
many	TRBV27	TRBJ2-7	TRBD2	TGTGCCAGCAGTTTAGCGGGAGGAATCAACGAGCAGTACTTC	CASSLAGGINEQYF
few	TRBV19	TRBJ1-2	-	TGTGCCAGTAGTATTAACCCGGACAACTATGGCTACACCTTC	CASSINPDNYGYTF
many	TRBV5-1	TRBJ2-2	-	TGCGCCAGCAGCTCCTCGGGACTTTTCGCGAACACCGGGGAGCTGTTTTTT	CASSSSGLFANTGELFF
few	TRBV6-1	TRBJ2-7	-	TGTGCCAGCAAGAAAGAGACGGTCTACGAGCAGTACTTC	CASKKETVYEQYF
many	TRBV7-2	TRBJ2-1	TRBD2	TGTGCCAGCAGCTTAGGGGGGGCTAGCGGGTCCTACAATGAGCAGTTCTTC	CASSLGGASGSYNEQFF
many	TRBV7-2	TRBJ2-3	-	TGTGCCAGCAGCGGCGCGGGAACGGGGACAGATACGCAGTATTTT	CASSGAGTGTDTQYF
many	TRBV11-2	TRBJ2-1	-	TGTGCCAGCAGCTTAGAAGGTGCGCTAGATGAGCAGTTCTTC	CASSLEGALDEQFF
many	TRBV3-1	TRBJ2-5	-	TGTGCCAGCAGCCAGCGGGAATCAGGGGCAGAGACCCAGTACTTC	CASSQRESGAETQYF
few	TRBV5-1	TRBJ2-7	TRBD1	TGCGCCAGCAGCTGGACAGGGGTTGGCGAGCAGTACTTC	CASSWTGVGEQYF
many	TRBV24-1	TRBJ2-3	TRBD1	TGTGCCACCGGGATCCGGGACAGCGACCCAGATACGCAGTATTTT	CATGIRDSDPDTQYF
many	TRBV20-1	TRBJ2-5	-	TGCAGTGCTACAGGGGCCCAAGAGACCCAGTACTTC	CSATGAQETQYF
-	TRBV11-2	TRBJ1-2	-	TGTGCCAGCAGCTTAGGGCCGGAGCCGCAGTTTGGACAGAAAAACTATGGCTACACCTTC	CASSLGPEPQFGQKNYGYTF
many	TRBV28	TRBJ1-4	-	TGTGCCAGCAGTCCTCCGGTGGCAGGGCCTAATGAAAAACTGTTTTTT	CASSPPVAGPNEKLFF
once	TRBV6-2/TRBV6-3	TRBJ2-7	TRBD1	TGTCCCAGCAGGGGGGGACAGGGGGCGGATCCTTACGAGCAGTACTTC	CPSRGGQGADPYEQYF
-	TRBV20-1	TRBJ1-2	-	TGCAGTGCCGCTGAGGTGTCACCGTCGTATGGCTACACCTTC	CSAAEVSPSYGYTF
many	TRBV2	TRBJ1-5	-	TGTGCCAGCAGACCTCCCGCGGGGGTGGATCAGCCCCAGCATTTT	CASRPPAGVDQPQHF
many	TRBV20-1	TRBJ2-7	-	TGCAGTAGACACCCTTCGGGCTACGAGCAGTACTTC	CSRHPSGYEQYF
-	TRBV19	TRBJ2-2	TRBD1	TGTGCCAGTAGTGTCGGCGACAGGGTCCCCGGGGAGCTGTTTTTT	CASSVGDRVPGELFF
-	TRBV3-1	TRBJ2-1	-	TGTGCCAGCAGCCAAGATCGGGCGGGGGCGCGGTATGAGCAGTTCTTC	CASSQDRAGARYEQFF
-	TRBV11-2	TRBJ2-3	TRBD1	TGTGCCAGCAGCTTAGGTGGACAGGGGCCTAGCACAGATACGCAGTATTTT	CASSLGGQGPSTDTQYF
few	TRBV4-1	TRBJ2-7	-	TGCGCCAGCATTCAAGAGGTAGATGCGCGCTACGAGCAGTACTTC	CASIQEVDARYEQYF
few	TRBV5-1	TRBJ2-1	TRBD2	TGCGCCAGCAGCTTGATTCGGGGGTCCTCTCGCGGGAGGTTCTACAATGAGCAGTTCTTC	CASSLIRGSSRGRFYNEQFF
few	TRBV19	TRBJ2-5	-	TGTGCCAGTAGTTCTACGGGGGCTACCCAGTACTTC	CASSSTGATQYF
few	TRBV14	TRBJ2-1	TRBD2	TGTGCCAGCAGCCAAGATTCACAGACTAGCGGGAACAATGAGCAGTTCTTC	CASSQDSQTSGNNEQFF
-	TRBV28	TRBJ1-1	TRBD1	TGTGCCAGCAGTGACGGACAGGGGTACACTGAAGCTTTCTTT	CASSDGQGYTEAFF
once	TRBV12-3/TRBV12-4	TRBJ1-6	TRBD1	TGTGCCAGCGCAGGGGGGAGCTCCTATAATTCACCCCTCCACTTT	CASAGGSSYNSPLHF
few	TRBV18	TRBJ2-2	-	TGTGCCAGCTCACCAACAGAGAACACCGGGGAGCTGTTTTTT	CASSPTENTGELFF